The subject of this entry is one T cell receptor (beta chain). V dropped 5 bases and J dropped 5; count of bases not matched to a gene: 6. Looked up from germline, CDR1 is MNHEY and CDR2 is SMNVEV (reference sequence). This CDR3 comprises 15 residues. This record comes from a study of cytomegalovirus exposure and HLA in healthy donors. Study as a whole: T cells numbering about 200 million yielded approximately 100 million unique TCR beta sequences in an earlier analysis.

PCR used 60 Vbeta primers and 13 Jbeta primers. The assay was immunoSEQ multiplex PCR, and TCRdb's table has in-frame clones only and misses some. Of 160,000 or so clones listed, 70% to 80% are singletons. The chain is built from TRBV27 and TRBJ2-3, with 11 bases matching TRBD1. Sequencing input: PBMCs. The TCR comes from a middle-aged man in good health and CMV-seropositive. CDR3 nucleotides: TGTGCCAGCAGTGCAGGGACAGGGGGGGTAGATACGCAGTATTTT. This encodes CASSAGTGGVDTQYF.